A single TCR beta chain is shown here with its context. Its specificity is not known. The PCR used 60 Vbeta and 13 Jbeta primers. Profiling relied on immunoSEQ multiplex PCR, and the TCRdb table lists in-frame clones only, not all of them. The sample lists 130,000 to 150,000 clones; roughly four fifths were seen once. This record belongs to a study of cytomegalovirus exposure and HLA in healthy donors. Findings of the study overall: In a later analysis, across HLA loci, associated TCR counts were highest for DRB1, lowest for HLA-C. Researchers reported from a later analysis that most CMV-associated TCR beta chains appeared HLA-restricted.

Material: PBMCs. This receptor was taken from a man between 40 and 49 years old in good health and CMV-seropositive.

CDR3 DNA: TGTGCCATCAGGAAAGCGGGGAACTCCTACAATGAGCAGTTCTTC. Protein sequence: CAIRKAGNSYNEQFF. This chain joins TRBV10-3 and TRBJ2-1, with 7 bases that match TRBD2. From germline, CDR1 is ENHRY and CDR2 SYGVKD. The V and J ends lost 6 bases and 0 bases, in that order; junction bases with no gene match: 5. CDR3 size: 15 residues.